This T cell receptor (beta chain) was sequenced during a study of T cell changes during pregnancy in multiple sclerosis (dated by TCRdb to the late 2010s). In terms of the full investigation: The study examined how the T cell repertoire changed over the course of pregnancy in women with multiple sclerosis.

Library construction relied on the immunoSEQ multiplex PCR assay. TCRdb mirrors the immuneACCESS table, restricted to in-frame sequences. Some clones are absent from its copies; in checked studies, under half trace to an unresolved V gene, and the reason for the others is unknown. The sample table shows approximately 70,000 clones, and 92% are seen once. 1.2% to 1.5% of the sample is taken by the ten largest. From cysteine to phenylalanine, the CDR3 is 17 amino acids long. The only DNA kept is the CDR3, 51 bases in frame from the first base. The germline V gene sets CDR1 to SGHDT and CDR2 to YYEEEE. The junction shows trimming of 0 bases on V and 4 bases on J, plus 17 bases between the germline ends. Worth noting for this clone: This clone's antigen is unknown. Base qualities are not recorded, but no much larger clone differs from it by a single base.

This receptor was obtained from a female donor in good health, enrolled as a control in a pregnancy study. The sequencing used peripheral blood, collected in the second trimester of pregnancy. The chain employs TRBV5-6 and TRBJ2-1; the D region possibly corresponds to TRBD2 (6 bases align). The base sequence is TGTGCCAGCAGCTTGGTACTGGAGGGGTCGGGGTACAATGAGCAGTTCTTC. Its product reads: CASSLVLEGSGYNEQFF.